A single sample is the source of the 22 T cell receptor beta chains below, sequenced in a study of cytomegalovirus exposure and HLA in healthy donors. Repertoires were generated with immunoSEQ multiplex PCR, while TCRdb's copy carries only in-frame clones and drops some. The sample has about 170,000 clones, approximately 87% seen once; the top ten hold about 5.8%. The sample taken for sequencing was PBMCs. The source of these receptors is a woman in her 30s in good health and CMV-seronegative.

This chain connects TRBV27 to TRBJ2-7, with D tentatively TRBD1 or TRBD2 (6 bases each). The CDR3 covers 14 residues. Trimming pared 6 bases from V and 4 bases from J, leaving 16 bases between. Germline loops: CDR1 MNHEY, CDR2 SMNVEV (reference sequence). This chain's CDR3 is CASSTLAGHYEQYF. The CDR3 coding sequence is TGTGCCAGCAGCACCTTGGCGGGACATTACGAGCAGTACTTC.

The V and J genes are TRBV25-1 and TRBJ1-2; no firm D call. The germline V and J ends were trimmed by 6 bases and 8 bases, with 22 bases remaining between them. The CDR3 is 15 amino acids. Germline lookup yields CDR1 MGHDK and CDR2 SYGVNS. The CDR3 DNA reads TGTGCCAGCAGCGGGATGAGGGTTGACCGGTGGGGCTACACCTTC. As protein: CASSGMRVDRWGYTF.

CDR3 coding DNA: TGCGCCAGCAGCTTGTTATGGGGGGCCTCCTACAATGAGCAGTTCTTC. Protein product: CASSLLWGASYNEQFF. V gene TRBV5-1 combines with J gene TRBJ2-1; D may be TRBD1 or TRBD2 (6 bases each). V shed 1 base and J shed 0 bases, with 11 bases lying between them. Germline CDR1 and CDR2: SGHRS and YFSETQ. The CDR3 loop spans 16 amino acids.

The chain links TRBV4-2 to TRBJ1-1; 11 nucleotides line up with TRBD1. J lost 6 bases, V lost 1 base, and 7 bases had no gene match. Germline V CDR1 and CDR2: LGHNA, YNFKEQ. This CDR3 spans 16 amino acids. The CDR3 DNA reads as TGTGCCAGCAGCCAAGTGGGGACAGGGGGTCTCGCTGAAGCTTTCTTT. It codes for CASSQVGTGGLAEAFF.

The chain combines TRBV25-1 with TRBJ1-2; D is unresolved. Trimming took 5 bases from V and 2 from J, leaving 6 bases between them. The CDR3 is 12 residues long. Germline V gene data show CDR1 as MGHDK and CDR2 as SYGVNS. CDR3 loop: CASSKQNYGYTF. Here the CDR3 DNA reads TGTGCCAGCAGTAAGCAGAACTATGGCTACACCTTC.

This chain connects TRBV4-2 to TRBJ2-7; D may be TRBD1 (6 bases). The V end was cut by 3 bases, the J end by 3 bases, with 9 bases between. The germline V gene has CDR1 LGHNA and CDR2 YNFKEQ. The CDR3 spans 13 residues. In nucleotides, the CDR3 is TGTGCCAGCAGCCAGGGGGCGGTCTACGAGCAGTACTTC. It specifies CASSQGAVYEQYF.

V is TRBV4-1 and J is TRBJ1-1, with TRBD1 matching over 10 bases. V lost 0 bases and J lost 0; bases outside the gene matches: 7. The CDR3 extends over 18 amino acids. CDR1 MGHRA and CDR2 YSYEKL come from the germline V gene. For the CDR3, the DNA is TGCGCCAGCAGCCAAGATCTGGGACAGGGGCCGGTGAACACTGAAGCTTTCTTT. It encodes CASSQDLGQGPVNTEAFF.

The J gene is TRBJ1-5, the V gene TRBV28, with a tentative D call TRBD1 (5 bases). Looked up from germline, CDR1 is MDHEN and CDR2 is SYDVKM. The length of the CDR3 is 15 residues. Trimming removed 7 bases at V and 2 bases at J, with 15 bases between. CDR3 region: CASTTGGIRNQPQHF. For the CDR3, the DNA is TGTGCCAGCACCACGGGGGGGATCCGCAATCAGCCCCAGCATTTT.

This chain joins TRBV5-6 and TRBJ2-7; 9 nucleotides align to TRBD2. The CDR3 runs to 13 residues. Germline loops: CDR1 SGHDT, CDR2 YYEEEE. V lost 2 bases and J lost 10; bases outside the gene matches: 7. CDR3 nucleotides: TGTGCCAGCAGCTTTGGGACTAGCCTGTTACAGTACTTC. This codes for CASSFGTSLLQYF.

The chain uses TRBV28 and TRBJ2-3, with D unclear. The CDR3 contains 14 residues. CDR1 and CDR2 from the germline V gene are MDHEN and SYDVKM. V was cut by 5 bases and J by 6 bases, with 15 bases left in between. The CDR3 DNA follows: TGTGCCAGCAGTAAAGGGCCAAGTGAGGATACGCAGTATTTT. Amino acid sequence: CASSKGPSEDTQYF.

The rearrangement links TRBV4-1 to TRBJ1-1; D is unresolved. Germline-derived CDR1 and CDR2 are MGHRA and YSYEKL. The V and J ends lost 4 bases and 8 bases respectively, with 8 bases between them. This CDR3 contains 11 residues. The CDR3 nucleotides are TGCGCCAGCAGCCTGGGCCGCGAAGCTTTCTTT. Residues: CASSLGREAFF.

The V and J genes are TRBV7-9 and TRBJ1-1, with D hard to call. With 7 bases removed from V and 0 bases from J, the gap between germline ends came to 6 bases. Germline V gene lookup returns CDR1 SEHNR and CDR2 FQNEAQ (reference sequence). The CDR3 is 12 residues long. DNA for the CDR3: TGTGCCAGCACCGCCGTGAACACTGAAGCTTTCTTT. Protein product: CASTAVNTEAFF.

V and J are TRBV6-5 and TRBJ2-5, with D possibly being TRBD2 (6 bases). The CDR3 is 15 amino acids. V gave up 2 bases and J gave up 2 bases, with 12 bases separating them. In germline, CDR1 is MNHEY, CDR2 SVGAGI. The CDR3 here is CASSYVGLGQETQYF. CDR3 in DNA: TGTGCCAGCAGTTACGTGGGACTGGGGCAAGAGACCCAGTACTTC.

This clone has just one count. The rearrangement links TRBV6-1 to TRBJ1-5; 7 bases are a match to TRBD1. Unmatched junction bases numbered 8, after V lost 1 base and J lost 11 bases. The CDR3 has 14 amino acids. Germline V gives CDR1 MNHNS, CDR2 SASEGT. CDR3 loop: CASSEGQGLMAQHF. CDR3 DNA sequence: TGTGCCAGCAGTGAAGGACAGGGACTGATGGCCCAGCATTTT.

The CDR3 reads CASSFFSRGIETQYF. The CDR3 DNA sequence: TGTGCCAGCAGCTTTTTCTCGAGGGGGATAGAGACCCAGTACTTC. This chain joins TRBV7-3 and TRBJ2-5, with TRBD1 as a possible D gene (6 bases). The CDR3 runs 15 residues. From germline, CDR1 is SGHTA and CDR2 FQGTGA. V shed 3 bases and J shed 4 bases, with 15 bases lying between them.

This clone was seen a single time. The chain is built from TRBV27 and TRBJ1-1; possible D gene TRBD1, 6 bases. The germline V gene has CDR1 MNHEY and CDR2 SMNVEV (reference sequence). V was trimmed by 8 bases and J by 4 bases, leaving 14 bases between them. The CDR3 sequence is 13 residues long. The CDR3 loop is CASGYRESTEAFF. DNA of the CDR3: TGTGCCAGCGGTTACAGGGAGAGCACTGAAGCTTTCTTT.

The chain combines TRBV19 with TRBJ2-5, with D maybe TRBD1 (6 bases). Trimming pared 6 bases from V and 5 bases from J, leaving 16 bases between. The CDR3 sequence is 14 residues long. Germline CDR1 and CDR2: LNHDA and SQIVND (reference sequence). CDR3 sequence: CASSYRVNQETQYF. The CDR3 DNA reads TGTGCCAGTAGCTACAGGGTAAATCAGGAGACCCAGTACTTC.

This clone was recorded a few times. V usage is TRBV7-8 and J usage is TRBJ1-2; TRBD1 matches 9 bases. J lost 8 bases, V lost 5 bases, and 15 bases had no gene match. CDR1 SGHVS and CDR2 FQNEAQ come from the germline V gene. CDR3 length: 16 residues. This chain's CDR3 is CASSLTGGKRTTGYTF. The DNA of the CDR3 is TGTGCCAGCAGCCTTACAGGGGGCAAACGGACCACCGGCTACACCTTC.

This clone was seen once. The chain uses TRBV7-2 and TRBJ2-1; tentative D call: TRBD1 (6 bases). V lost 5 bases and J lost 3, with 8 bases in between. Germline V lookup: CDR1 SGHTA, CDR2 FQGNSA. The CDR3 length is 13 residues. Written as DNA, the CDR3 is TGTGCCAGCAGCAAGGACAGCTACAATGAGCAGTTCTTC. It translates to CASSKDSYNEQFF.

This rearrangement joins TRBV2 to TRBJ1-1; D remains ambiguous. Looked up from germline, CDR1 is SNHLY and CDR2 is FYNNEI. This CDR3 has 13 residues. V was cut by 5 bases and J by 5 bases, with 12 bases left in between. CDR3 in amino acids: CASSRDGITEAFF. DNA for the CDR3: TGTGCCAGCAGTCGGGATGGAATAACTGAAGCTTTCTTT.

The rearrangement links TRBV27 to TRBJ1-1; a weak D match, TRBD1 (6 bases). Germline V gene sequence: CDR1 MNHEY, CDR2 SMNVEV (reference sequence). V shed 5 bases and J shed 11 bases, with 18 bases lying between them. The CDR3 extends over 13 amino acids. CDR3 amino acids: CASSPSSLGGAFF. The CDR3 DNA sequence: TGTGCCAGCAGTCCCTCTAGCCTCGGGGGCGCTTTCTTT.

This clone was seen a handful of times. The chain carries TRBV5-1 and TRBJ1-2; 7 positions match TRBD1. CDR1 SGHRS and CDR2 YFSETQ come from the germline V gene. With 5 bases clipped from V and 0 bases from J, the junction kept 4 bases outside the gene matches. The CDR3 spans 14 residues. The CDR3 DNA follows: TGCGCCAGCAGTTCGGGACAGCCTAACTATGGCTACACCTTC. Its protein is CASSSGQPNYGYTF.